Described below is a single T cell receptor beta chain sequence and its context. Its antigen has not been determined. Base qualities are not at hand, and no much larger clone is one base apart. Library method: the immunoSEQ multiplex PCR assay. The multiplex PCR relied on a mix of 60 forward primers for TCR Vbeta segments and 13 reverse primers for TCR Jbeta segments. The CDR3 region of rearranged TCR beta genes was amplified from genomic DNA with a multiplex PCR assay. Amplified TCR beta libraries were sequenced as 87-base-pair reads on the Illumina HiSeq System. The authors' analysis ran thus. In a later analysis, tens of millions of unique TCR beta chains were counted across the approximately 670 repertoires, and roughly 10 million of these chains were shared by at least two donors. Raw reads were error-corrected and collapsed into unique sequences with a nearest-neighbor algorithm that merged closely related sequences to remove PCR and sequencing errors. To assign V, D and J gene segments, CDR3 sequences were aligned to IMGT reference sequences. Each retained sequence needed at least a six-nucleotide match to both a V gene segment and a J gene segment. A rearrangement counted as productive if the CDR3 had no stop codons and remained in frame with V and J, and every other rearrangement counted as non-productive. Following IMGT convention, CDR3 was defined as the stretch from the second conserved V-encoded cysteine to the conserved J-encoded phenylalanine. The earlier analysis of around 640 of the donors excluded sequences that lacked an unambiguous match to a single V gene segment. In an earlier analysis of about 590 of the donors, a V segment was called functional when productive rearrangements were above 56.7%, and segregating when the standard deviation between donors exceeded 5%. A statistical classification framework was developed to diagnose cytomegalovirus status using the catalog of TCR beta chain sequences. In a later analysis, V and J genes were assigned by comparing TCR nucleotide sequences against IMGT/GENE-DB human TR gene sequences. The TCRdist pipeline was used in a later analysis to assign CDR3 sequences and most-parsimonious VDJ recombination scenarios. In a later analysis, every TCR beta chain was defined by the combination of its CDR3 amino acid sequence and its V-gene family, and reads without a unique V-gene family were dropped. To address suspected cross-contamination and a sequencing artifact, a later analysis removed around 600 highly shared, low-generation-probability nucleotide sequences. A later analysis calculated a clonal expansion index for each public chain from normalized within-repertoire ranks of inferred template counts. A later analysis computed generation probabilities with a VDJ recombination model fitted to out-of-frame rearrangements, and checked the results against IGoR. A later analysis scored TCR-TCR, TCR-HLA and TCR-CMV co-occurrence with hypergeometric tests, applying a repertoire-size bias correction to TCR pairs. To estimate false discovery rates, a later analysis permuted the HLA or CMV assignments 20 times. A later analysis grouped co-occurring TCRs with DBSCAN, adding TCRdist sequence similarity when clustering within HLA-allele-positive subsets. For co-occurrence clustering, repertoires with fewer than 30,000 or more than 120,000 public chains were excluded, along with roughly five repertoires with anomalous nucleotide sharing. TCRdb holds this immuneACCESS table with in-frame rearrangements only. Some clones are missing; in checked studies, unresolved V genes explain under half, and the rest has no known cause. The DNA gave D and trimming, while V, J and clone size come from that table. This sample is represented by 150,000 or so clones; around 80% of them were singletons. 1% of the sample is taken by the ten largest.

The cohort comprised some 730 healthy bone marrow donors. All cohort members were sampled while nominally healthy, although unrecorded immune exposures were likely present. The donor was CMV seropositive and was included in the group of 250 to 300 seropositive cohort members. Every donor gave a peripheral blood sample, and the peripheral blood mononuclear cells from that sample were used for TCR beta sequencing. The Qiagen DNeasy Blood Extraction Kit was used to extract genomic DNA from the blood cell samples. This sample stems from a study of cytomegalovirus exposure and HLA in healthy donors (dated by TCRdb to 2016 to 2017). For the wider study: An earlier analysis of approximately 640 of the donors reported 250 to 350 Gb of sequence data and approximately 110 million unique TCR beta sequences from roughly 180 million T cells. An early release that covered more than 550 HLA-typed donors contained approximately 300 gigabases of sequencing data and tens of millions of unique TCR sequences. The genetic ancestry cluster associated with self-reported Caucasian donors included roughly four fifths of the roughly 400 genotyped donors. The aim of the study was to test whether cataloging public T cell receptors could identify signatures of past pathogen exposure. The study profiled the T cell repertoires of under 700 subjects by immunosequencing and related them to cytomegalovirus serostatus. A separate validation cohort of some 130 different subjects was used in addition to the approximately 640-subject first cohort. The study combined high-throughput TCR immunosequencing, statistical association of individual TCRs with disease status, and machine learning to predict cytomegalovirus infection status. In a later analysis, previously published TCR beta repertoires from several hundred donors were re-analyzed and high-resolution HLA genotyping was added so that TCR occurrence patterns could be studied. In the later analysis, no new phenotypic data were used to find candidate immune exposures; instead, reliance was placed on TCR beta sequences and their occurrence across donors. In an earlier analysis of 587 of the donors, high-throughput TCR beta sequencing was used to judge whether each TCR beta V gene segment behaved as functional or pseudogenic. Alongside the repertoire data, information on donor age, sex, ethnicity and CMV serostatus was compiled. A later genetic analysis took genome-wide SNP genotypes for about three fifths of the roughly 670 donors and used that subset as a discovery cohort. Every repertoire in the discovery cohort had been generated on one and the same sequencing platform. HLA typing covered class I and class II loci at four-digit resolution. The number of donors typed differed by locus, with 629-630 for A, B, C, DRB1 and DQB1, around 520 for DQA1, approximately 570 for DPA1, and some 450 for DPB1. Roughly 5 DR-DQ haplotypes were treated as single units for association and clustering because of strong linkage in the cohort. On average, around 200,000 unique TCR beta nucleotide sequences were sequenced per donor among 350 to 400 genotyped donors of the cohort, with roughly 18% of those sequences being non-productive.

The paper's findings and limits, for the study overall: Presence/absence analyses assumed roughly uniform sequencing depth across donors, an assumption that may not hold. Assigning TCR associations to individual alleles was difficult when HLA alleles, especially DR and DQ, strongly co-occurred. Most CMV-associated TCR beta chains appeared to be HLA-restricted in a later analysis, and the HLA associations seemed to be driven largely by CMV exposure. In a later analysis, TCR association rates were found to vary across HLA loci, with the most associated TCRs seen for DRB1 alleles and the fewest for HLA-C alleles. Compared with the approximately 670-donor mean, donors in an Asian-associated ancestry cluster had fewer N-insertions in productive TCRs, according to a later genetic analysis. A later genetic analysis associated a missense DCLRE1C variant with V-gene and J-gene trimming of TCR beta chains, and an independent cohort replicated the association. Most TCR sequences were observed very rarely across donors, whereas some public TCRs were present in many individuals. Only TCR beta chains were sequenced in this cohort, and the absence of alpha or paired-chain data limited detectable features. A later analysis found that HLA-associated TCR beta chains were more clonally expanded and had lower generation probabilities than equally common non-associated chains. In the study, some 160 TCR beta chains were listed as associated with cytomegalovirus. The earlier analysis of fewer than 750 of the donors excluded 15 to 20 rarely observed V segments, including chromosome 9 orphons, because counts were too low. CMV serostatus was the only immune exposure information available for the cohort. A group of highly shared sequence variants was considered likely to be a technical artifact of the sequencing pipeline. In vitro tests confirmed that a few of the cytomegalovirus-associated TCR beta chains recognize cytomegalovirus antigens. In an earlier analysis of about 540 of the donors, most TCR beta V segments were observed in productive rearrangements about 90% or about 30% of the time, broadly matching IMGT annotations. In a later analysis, about 17,000 TCR beta sequences were associated with specific HLA alleles at a false discovery rate of 0.05. A further reported finding was that TCR beta sequences accurately predicted the HLA-A and HLA-B alleles for most subjects in the first cohort. In a later analysis, several top co-occurrence clusters were reported to appear linked to parvovirus B19, influenza, CMV and Epstein-Barr virus. Linkage disequilibrium might explain the correlated functional status among segregating V segments, but an unknown experimental factor could not be ruled out. According to the authors, the approach could potentially be generalized to other disease states and immunological phenotypes. Because HLA typing was missing for some donors at each locus, association tests included only the typed subset. In both the original and validation cohorts, the classifier was reported to diagnose cytomegalovirus status with high specificity and sensitivity.

The origin of this receptor is a woman aged 45-65 years in good health and CMV-seropositive. Input material: PBMCs.

The sequenced DNA is TGTGCCAGCAGCTTCAGGAGCGGGTTTGGGTTATCCTATAATTCACCCCTCCACTTT. The encoded protein is CASSFRSGFGLSYNSPLHF. This chain is built from TRBV11-2 and TRBJ1-6; the D gene cannot be resolved reliably. Trimming costs V 3 bases and J 1 base, and their ends lie 19 bases apart. In the germline V gene, CDR1 corresponds to SGHAT and CDR2 to FQNNGV. The CDR3 runs 19 residues from the cysteine to the phenylalanine. Just CDR3 DNA is preserved here, 57 bases in frame from base 1.